This passage covers 14 T cell receptor beta chains from one sample sequenced in a study of cytomegalovirus exposure and HLA in healthy donors. The PCR used 60 Vbeta and 13 Jbeta primers. Profiled with immunoSEQ multiplex PCR; TCRdb holds only in-frame clones, not every one. The sample contains 200,000 to 250,000 clones, almost 70% of which appear only once. The sequenced sample consisted of PBMCs. The source of these receptors is a man aged 40-50 years in good health and CMV-seropositive.

V and J are TRBV5-4 and TRBJ2-1, with 9 bases matching TRBD2. The CDR3 totals 15 residues. The junction had 10 bases not matched to a gene; V was cut back by 2 bases and J by 10 bases. Germline CDR1 SGHNT, CDR2 YYREEE (reference sequence). CDR3 DNA sequence: TGTGCCAGCAGCTTCTGGGCGGGGGGGTTTGGAGAGCAGTTCTTC. Its translation is CASSFWAGGFGEQFF.

The J gene is TRBJ2-5, the V gene TRBV6-1, with 7 bases aligning to TRBD1. CDR1 and CDR2 (germline): MNHNS, SASEGT. The CDR3 has 14 amino acids. The V and J ends lost 2 bases and 9 bases, in that order; junction bases with no gene match: 9. The CDR3 protein is CASSEYRQGSAQYF. Written as DNA, the CDR3 is TGTGCCAGCAGTGAATACAGACAGGGAAGCGCCCAGTACTTC.

Remarks on this clone: This sample includes further DNA sequences coding for the same CDR3. The chain uses TRBV5-4 and TRBJ1-1; D not resolved. With 2 bases removed from V and 1 base from J, the gap between germline ends came to 6 bases. This CDR3 spans 13 amino acids. The V gene's germline CDR1 is SGHNT and CDR2 YYREEE (reference sequence). The CDR3 is CASSLLTNTEAFF. CDR3 DNA: TGTGCCAGCAGCTTACTAACGAACACTGAAGCTTTCTTT.

This clone was counted a few times. The chain employs TRBV29-1 and TRBJ1-2, with 7 bases identical to TRBD1. The trim removed 5 bases at V and 8 bases at J, leaving 5 bases unmatched. Germline CDR1 SQVTM, CDR2 ANQGSEA. The CDR3 covers 11 residues. CDR3 nucleotide sequence: TGCAGCGTTCCCGGGACAGCAGGCTACACCTTC. Its protein is CSVPGTAGYTF.

The gene calls are TRBV11-3 and TRBJ2-3; 7 bases match TRBD2. J gave up 5 bases and V 1 base, and 6 bases lay outside the gene matches. Per germline, CDR1 SGHNT and CDR2 YENEEA. The CDR3 totals 15 residues. The CDR3 coding sequence is TGTGCCAGCAGCTTAGTGCAGGCGGGGGTAGATACGCAGTATTTT. Translated, it gives CASSLVQAGVDTQYF.

This clone occurred a few times. The rearrangement uses TRBV5-1 and TRBJ2-5; D perhaps matches TRBD1 (5 bases). Germline V gene sequence: CDR1 SGHRS, CDR2 YFSETQ. The CDR3 consists of 13 residues. Trimming pared 7 bases from V and 0 bases from J, leaving 10 bases between. The CDR3 loop is CASQSTDQETQYF. CDR3 in DNA: TGCGCCAGCCAATCGACAGACCAAGAGACCCAGTACTTC.

This clone was seen only a few times. V is TRBV28 and J is TRBJ1-2; no firm D call. Germline assignment: CDR1 MDHEN and CDR2 SYDVKM. Between the trimmed V and J ends, which lost 4 bases and 4 bases, there was a span of 10 bases. The CDR3 consists of 13 residues. The CDR3 DNA is TGTGCCAGCAGTTCTACTGGACTCTATGGCTACACCTTC. Translation gives CASSSTGLYGYTF.

J is TRBJ2-5 and V is TRBV6-4, with TRBD2 matching 9 bases. After removal of 0 bases from V and 5 bases from J, the junction contained 10 bases not matched to a gene. From germline, CDR1 is MRHNA and CDR2 SNTAGT. This CDR3 is built from 17 residues. The CDR3 bases are TGTGCCAGCAGTGACTCGCGCAAACTAGCGGGCTCGGAGACCCAGTACTTC. Its translation: CASSDSRKLAGSETQYF.

The V call is TRBV5-6, the J call TRBJ2-7, with 7 positions matching TRBD1. This CDR3 is built from 14 residues. Germline V gene sequence: CDR1 SGHDT, CDR2 YYEEEE. V lost 3 bases to trimming and J lost 3 bases; unmatched junction nucleotides: 6. CDR3 in amino acids: CASSSVGGGYEQYF. The CDR3 DNA is TGTGCCAGCAGCTCGGTAGGGGGCGGCTACGAGCAGTACTTC.

The chain carries TRBV19 and TRBJ1-6, with D perhaps matching TRBD1 (6 bases). The germline gives CDR1 LNHDA, CDR2 SQIVND (reference sequence). The CDR3 length is 14 residues. Trimming stripped 8 bases from V and 8 bases from J, with 16 bases between. DNA of the CDR3: TGTGCCAGTGCTACAGGGCCTAGTGATTCACCCCTCCACTTT. Translation gives CASATGPSDSPLHF.

V is TRBV2 and J is TRBJ1-2; 8 nucleotides align to TRBD1. The CDR3 totals 15 residues. J lost 4 bases, V lost 7 bases, and 11 bases had no gene match. Germline-derived CDR1 and CDR2 are SNHLY and FYNNEI. The CDR3 sequence is CASTPGVGQVYGYTF. The CDR3 DNA sequence: TGTGCCAGCACCCCAGGCGTGGGACAGGTCTATGGCTACACCTTC.

The V call is TRBV7-2, the J call TRBJ1-6; D may be TRBD1 (5 bases). V was cut by 2 bases and J by 12 bases, with 8 bases left in between. The CDR3 covers 12 residues. Germline V gene lookup returns CDR1 SGHTA and CDR2 FQGNSA. The CDR3: CASSLPGLPLHF. Written as DNA, the CDR3 is TGTGCCAGCAGCTTACCAGGGTTACCCCTCCACTTT.

The chain recombines TRBV14 with TRBJ2-5; the match to TRBD1 covers 7 bases. The length of the CDR3 is 14 residues. J lost 2 bases, V lost 3 bases, and 3 bases had no gene match. Germline V CDR1 and CDR2: SGHDN, FVKESK. The DNA for the CDR3 is TGTGCCAGCAGCCAGGTGACAGGGCAAGAGACCCAGTACTTC. It yields the protein CASSQVTGQETQYF. The full variable domain, rest sourced from reference TRBV14 and TRBJ2-5, is EAGVTQFPSHSVIEKGQTVTLRCDPISGHDNLYWYRRVMGKEIKFLLHFVKESKQDESGMPNNRFLAERTGGTYSTLKVQPAELEDSGVYFCASSQVTGQETQYFGPGTRLLVL.

A few counts support this clone. The CDR3 nucleotides are TGCGCCAGCAGCCAAGGAGTGATACAGCAAAACACTGAAGCTTTCTTT. The encoded protein is CASSQGVIQQNTEAFF. This sequence joins TRBV4-3 and TRBJ1-1; D gene uncertain. V was cut by 1 base and J by 2 bases, with 14 bases left in between. CDR1 and CDR2 from the germline V gene are LGHNA and YSLEER. The CDR3 sequence is 16 residues long.